The present T cell receptor (beta chain) was sequenced within a study of a mutant IDH1 vaccine in newly diagnosed glioma. The wider study: There were eight vaccinations for patients, given in weeks 1, 3, 5, 7, 11, 15, 19 and 23.

As concerns this clone: Its antigen remains unidentified.

Documented time point: week 11, during vaccination. Each dose delivered 300 ug of mutant IDH1 20-mer peptide subcutaneously with imiquimod. This table comes from immunoSEQ multiplex PCR, and its TCRdb copy is limited to in-frame clones, with some not included. Of some 22,000 clones in the sample, around 80% were seen once. The V and J ends lost 5 bases and 1 base respectively, with 11 bases between them. CDR1 is SGHAT and CDR2 is FQDESV in the germline V gene (reference sequence). The CDR3 has 14 residues. The chain employs TRBV11-1 and TRBJ1-1; D remains unclear. The clonotype was recovered from a middle-aged man with glioma. The input for sequencing was PBMCs, taken from a glioma patient whose treatment included an IDH1 peptide vaccine. The CDR3 spells CASSESAENTEAFF. In DNA form, the CDR3 reads TGTGCCAGCAGCGAGTCGGCGGAGAACACTGAAGCTTTCTTT.